The present entry profiles one T cell receptor (beta chain) with its context. This entry is derived from a study of blood T cell repertoires in COVID-19. Authors' analysis steps: Estimation of nucleated cell counts relied on the amplification of reference gene primers. This table comes from immunoSEQ multiplex PCR, and its TCRdb copy is limited to in-frame clones, with some not included. Clone size and V and J calls were adopted from that table, with D and trimming inferred from the DNA. Here the sample spans 250,000 or so clones, around four fifths being singletons. Germline V gene sequence: CDR1 SNHLY, CDR2 FYNNEI. Trimming left V 7 bases short and J 2 bases short, with 11 bases between. The CDR3 extends over 13 amino acids.

The receptor was derived from an older woman with active or convalescent COVID-19. Source material: peripheral blood. V is TRBV2 and J is TRBJ2-5, with D tentatively TRBD1 (6 bases). This CDR3 reads CASTPQGQETQYF. The CDR3 DNA sequence: TGTGCCAGCACCCCCCAGGGGCAAGAGACCCAGTACTTC.